The 22 T cell receptor beta chains presented below share a single source sample, sequenced in a study of neurological immune-mediated disorders. TCRdb re-analysed the 5' RACE reads in MiXCR, keeping a single row per CDR3 protein. Here the sample spans about 78,000 distinct CDR3 sequences, 4.5% to 6.5% being singletons. The sequencing sample was made of PBMCs. Receptors originate from a woman aged 25 to 39 with multiple sclerosis.

In its sample, this clonotype was seen many times. This chain connects TRBV5-1 to TRBJ2-5, with 8 bases fitting TRBD1. The CDR3 is made up of 14 amino acids. Trimming at V came to 4 bases and at J to 5 bases, leaving 7 bases not matched to a gene. Germline V gene lookup returns CDR1 SGHRS and CDR2 YFSETQ. Written as DNA, the CDR3 is TGCGCCAGCAGCCAAGGACAGGGCGGGGAGACCCAGTACTTC. Translation gives CASSQGQGGETQYF.

This clonotype was seen many times. This chain connects TRBV5-1 to TRBJ2-1; D is ambiguous. Germline V lookup: CDR1 SGHRS, CDR2 YFSETQ. The CDR3 has 15 residues. V dropped 0 bases and J dropped 2 bases, with 9 bases sitting between them. The CDR3 region is CASSLVGTAYNEQFF. The CDR3 region has the DNA TGCGCCAGCAGCTTGGTAGGAACAGCCTACAATGAGCAGTTCTTC.

At least ten counts were recorded for this clonotype. The chain combines TRBV12-3 or TRBV12-4 with TRBJ1-1; TRBD1 agrees at 8 bases. The CDR3 loop spans 15 amino acids. Trimming cost V 3 bases and J 8 bases; bases outside gene matches: 11. CDR3 amino acids: CASSFFPDRAREAFF. The CDR3 DNA is TGTGCCAGCAGTTTCTTCCCGGACAGGGCCAGGGAAGCTTTCTTT.

This clonotype was detected ten times or more. This sequence joins TRBV20-1 and TRBJ2-3; D might be TRBD2 (5 bases). Germline V lookup: CDR1 DFQATT, CDR2 SNEGSKA (reference sequence). This CDR3 contains 15 residues. Deletions cut 0 bases from V and 2 bases from J, with 12 bases between. CDR3: CSARDSSGYTDTQYF. In DNA form, the CDR3 reads TGCAGTGCTAGAGATTCAAGCGGATACACAGATACGCAGTATTTT.

This clonotype was counted at least ten times. The chain uses TRBV5-1 and TRBJ2-3; no reliable D call. The CDR3 totals 16 residues. V lost 4 bases and J lost 4, with 19 bases in between. From germline, CDR1 is SGHRS and CDR2 YFSETQ. The CDR3 loop reads CASSPSVTRIPDTQYF. CDR3 coding DNA: TGCGCCAGCAGCCCCTCGGTGACCCGAATCCCAGATACGCAGTATTTT.

This clonotype appeared many times. The chain combines TRBV20-1 with TRBJ2-1; 12 nucleotides agree with TRBD2. The germline V gene encodes CDR1 DFQATT and CDR2 SNEGSKA (reference sequence). Losses at the gene ends were 0 bases for V and 2 bases for J; bases not matched to a gene: 5. The CDR3 is made up of 17 amino acids. The DNA for the CDR3 is TGCAGTGCTAGAGATCTCAGACTAGCGGGAGCCTACAATGAGCAGTTCTTC. Encoded protein: CSARDLRLAGAYNEQFF.

This clonotype was picked up many times. This rearrangement joins TRBV20-1 to TRBJ1-2; 7 positions agree with TRBD1. V was pared by 3 bases and J by 0 bases, with 7 bases of the junction left unmatched. The germline CDR1 and CDR2 sequences are DFQATT and SNEGSKA (reference sequence). This CDR3 is built from 15 residues. The CDR3 coding sequence is TGCAGTGCTAGTGAGTCCGGGACAGCTAACTATGGCTACACCTTC. Protein sequence: CSASESGTANYGYTF.

This clonotype has ten or more counts. The chain employs TRBV20-1 and TRBJ2-1; D is perhaps TRBD2 (6 bases). Trimming pared 0 bases from V and 7 bases from J, leaving 19 bases between. CDR1 and CDR2 (germline): DFQATT, SNEGSKA (reference sequence). The CDR3 is 16 residues long. The CDR3 DNA sequence: TGCAGTGCTAGAGATTGGGCGGGACTCAAGGGGAATGAGCAGTTCTTC. It yields the protein CSARDWAGLKGNEQFF.

This clonotype was counted between two and nine times. The chain links TRBV27 to TRBJ1-2, with TRBD1 matching over 8 bases. The CDR3 has 15 amino acids. V shed 1 base and J 7 bases; nucleotides not matched to a gene: 8. CDR1 is MNHEY and CDR2 is SMNVEV in the germline V gene (reference sequence). The CDR3 reads CASSLFPGGSFGYTF. Written as DNA, the CDR3 is TGTGCCAGCAGTTTATTTCCAGGGGGCAGCTTTGGCTACACCTTC.

This clonotype appeared many times. The chain employs TRBV7-6 and TRBJ2-3; 8 nucleotides align to TRBD2. Germline trimming cut 5 bases from V and 4 bases from J; bases unmatched to any gene: 11. Germline CDR1 is SGHVS and CDR2 is FNYEAQ. The CDR3 is 16 residues long. The CDR3 spells CASSPGRVLGADTQYF. The CDR3 DNA follows: TGTGCCAGCAGCCCCGGGAGGGTTCTAGGAGCAGATACGCAGTATTTT.

This clonotype was seen only a few times. In DNA form, the CDR3 reads TGTGCCAGCAGTCGACAGGGTTCGCTGAAAGAGACCCAGTACTTC. It yields the protein CASSRQGSLKETQYF. The J gene is TRBJ2-5, the V gene TRBV12-3 or TRBV12-4; 7 nucleotides agree with TRBD1. The ends lost 5 bases at V and 3 bases at J; junction bases unmatched: 9. The CDR3 sequence is 15 residues long.

This clonotype was found a few times. This may arise from a read error, as a much more abundant clone is one base away. The V call is TRBV18, the J call TRBJ2-3; D might be TRBD2 (5 bases). The germline V gene encodes CDR1 KGHSH and CDR2 LQKENI. CDR3 size: 13 residues. CDR3 bases: TGTGCCAACTCACCGGGGAATACAGATACGCAGTATTTT. Protein sequence: CANSPGNTDTQYF.

At least ten counts were recorded for this clonotype. V usage is TRBV20-1 and J usage is TRBJ2-1; a weak D match, TRBD2 (5 bases). Trimming shortened V by 3 bases and J by 7 bases, and 13 bases separated the two germline ends. The V gene's germline CDR1 is DFQATT and CDR2 SNEGSKA (reference sequence). This CDR3 region has 13 residues. DNA of the CDR3: TGCAGTGCTAGTCCTGACTACGTGAATGAGCAGTTCTTC. This translates into CSASPDYVNEQFF.

This clonotype was seen many times. The V gene is TRBV7-3, the J gene TRBJ2-3, with TRBD2 identical over 14 bases. V shed 2 bases and J 6 bases; nucleotides not matched to a gene: 4. The CDR3 runs to 16 residues. Germline CDR1 is SGHTA and CDR2 is FQGTGA. The CDR3 DNA reads TGTGCCAGCAGCTTAGGTGGGACTAGCGGGGGTGATACGCAGTATTTT. Its protein is CASSLGGTSGGDTQYF.

This clonotype was seen repeatedly, ten times or more. The CDR3 DNA reads TGTGCCAGCAGTTACGGGAGCGGGACCATCTACGAGCAGTACTTC. Translating gives CASSYGSGTIYEQYF. This sequence joins TRBV6-5 and TRBJ2-7; 7 nucleotides match TRBD2. The germline V gene encodes CDR1 MNHEY and CDR2 SVGAGI. V shed 2 bases and J 3 bases; nucleotides not matched to a gene: 7. The CDR3 covers 15 residues.

A word on this clonotype: Being one base from a much bigger clone, this may be a read error. V is TRBV3-1 and J is TRBJ1-1; D is ambiguous. V lost 4 bases and J 11 bases, leaving 14 bases between the germline ends. This CDR3 has 12 residues. CDR1 and CDR2 (germline): LGHDT, YNNKEL (reference sequence). The CDR3: CASSPTQYVAFF. CDR3 DNA sequence: TGTGCCAGCAGCCCTACCCAGTACGTGGCTTTCTTT. The variable domain in full, with the rest retrieved from reference TRBV3-1 and TRBJ1-1, is DTAVSQTPKYLVTQMGNDKSIKCEQNLGHDTMYWYKQDSKKFLKIMFSYNNKELIINETVPNRFSPKSPDKAHLNLHINSLELGDSAVYFCASSPTQYVAFFGQGTRLTVV.

This clonotype was counted many times. The chain uses TRBV27 and TRBJ2-6; D is undetermined. Germline CDR1 and CDR2: MNHEY and SMNVEV (reference sequence). The CDR3 loop spans 15 amino acids. The germline V and J ends were trimmed by 4 bases and 0 bases, with 7 bases remaining between them. CDR3 sequence: CASSYDGSGANVLTF. The CDR3 DNA reads TGTGCCAGCAGTTACGACGGCTCTGGGGCCAACGTCCTGACTTTC. Using reference TRBV27 and TRBJ2-6 for the parts outside the CDR3, the full variable domain is EAQVTQNPRYLITVTGKKLTVTCSQNMNHEYMSWYRQDPGLGLRQIYYSMNVEVTDKGDVPEGYKVSRKEKRNFPLILESPSPNQTSLYFCASSYDGSGANVLTFGAGSRLTVL.

This clonotype has more than one count but fewer than ten. This clone may be a read error of a much larger clone one base away. The rearrangement uses TRBV20-1 and TRBJ2-4, with D tentatively TRBD2 (5 bases). Germline V gene lookup returns CDR1 DFQATT and CDR2 SNEGSKA (reference sequence). The CDR3 runs to 15 residues. Trimming left V 3 bases short and J 0 bases short, with 12 bases between. CDR3 DNA sequence: TGCAGTGCTAGTCAAAGGAGGTTAGCCAAAAACATTCAGTACTTC. It encodes CSASQRRLAKNIQYF.

The chain links TRBV5-1 to TRBJ1-5; D is perhaps TRBD1 (5 bases). The germline CDR1 and CDR2 sequences are SGHRS and YFSETQ. The germline V and J ends were trimmed by 4 bases and 4 bases, with 9 bases remaining between them. The CDR3 totals 13 residues. The CDR3 spells CASSLRGNQPQHF. In nucleotides, the CDR3 is TGCGCCAGCAGCCTTAGGGGTAATCAGCCCCAGCATTTT.

This clonotype was picked up many times. The chain couples TRBV29-1 to TRBJ2-6; D not resolved. CDR1 and CDR2 (germline): SQVTM, ANQGSEA. The CDR3 length is 16 residues. Trimming took 6 bases from V and 0 from J, leaving 15 bases between them. CDR3 amino acids: CSVYIAPNSGANVLTF. CDR3 bases: TGCAGCGTGTATATCGCGCCAAACTCTGGGGCCAACGTCCTGACTTTC.

This clonotype has ten or more counts. This chain links TRBV7-9 with TRBJ2-7; D call uncertain. The V gene lost 2 bases and the J gene lost 1 base, with 6 bases spanning the gap. The CDR3 is made up of 13 amino acids. CDR1 is SEHNR, CDR2 FQNEAQ, per germline (reference sequence). The chain's CDR3 is CASSLYMSYEQYF. DNA of the CDR3: TGTGCCAGCAGCTTATATATGTCCTACGAGCAGTACTTC. The full variable domain, in which reference TRBV7-9 and TRBJ2-7 provide the parts outside the CDR3, is DTGVSQNPRHKITKRGQNVTFRCDPISEHNRLYWYRQTLGQGPEFLTYFQNEAQLEKSRLLSDRFSAERPKGSFSTLEIQRTEQGDSAMYLCASSLYMSYEQYFGPGTRLTVT.

This clonotype turned up a few times. V gene TRBV7-9 combines with J gene TRBJ2-5; 12 bases agree with TRBD1. V was clipped by 3 bases and J by 2 bases; unmatched bases: 7. The CDR3 is 17 amino acids. Germline V gives CDR1 SEHNR, CDR2 FQNEAQ (reference sequence). The CDR3 nucleotides read TGTGCCAGCAGCTTGGGACAGGGGGCTGGGGGGCAAGAGACCCAGTACTTC. Its protein product is CASSLGQGAGGQETQYF.